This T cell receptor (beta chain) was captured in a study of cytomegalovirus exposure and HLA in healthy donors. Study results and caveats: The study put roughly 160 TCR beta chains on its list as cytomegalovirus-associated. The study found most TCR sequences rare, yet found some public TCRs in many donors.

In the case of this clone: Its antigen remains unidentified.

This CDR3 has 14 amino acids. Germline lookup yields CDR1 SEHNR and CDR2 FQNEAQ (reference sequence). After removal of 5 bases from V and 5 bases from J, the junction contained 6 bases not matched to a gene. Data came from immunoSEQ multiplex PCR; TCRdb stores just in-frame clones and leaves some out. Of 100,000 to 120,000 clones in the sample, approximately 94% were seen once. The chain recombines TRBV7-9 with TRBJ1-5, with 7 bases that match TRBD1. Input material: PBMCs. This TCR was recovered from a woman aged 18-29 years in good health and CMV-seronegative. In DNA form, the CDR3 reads TGTGCCAGCAGCGGCAGGGGGTCACATCAGCCCCAGCATTTT. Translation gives CASSGRGSHQPQHF.